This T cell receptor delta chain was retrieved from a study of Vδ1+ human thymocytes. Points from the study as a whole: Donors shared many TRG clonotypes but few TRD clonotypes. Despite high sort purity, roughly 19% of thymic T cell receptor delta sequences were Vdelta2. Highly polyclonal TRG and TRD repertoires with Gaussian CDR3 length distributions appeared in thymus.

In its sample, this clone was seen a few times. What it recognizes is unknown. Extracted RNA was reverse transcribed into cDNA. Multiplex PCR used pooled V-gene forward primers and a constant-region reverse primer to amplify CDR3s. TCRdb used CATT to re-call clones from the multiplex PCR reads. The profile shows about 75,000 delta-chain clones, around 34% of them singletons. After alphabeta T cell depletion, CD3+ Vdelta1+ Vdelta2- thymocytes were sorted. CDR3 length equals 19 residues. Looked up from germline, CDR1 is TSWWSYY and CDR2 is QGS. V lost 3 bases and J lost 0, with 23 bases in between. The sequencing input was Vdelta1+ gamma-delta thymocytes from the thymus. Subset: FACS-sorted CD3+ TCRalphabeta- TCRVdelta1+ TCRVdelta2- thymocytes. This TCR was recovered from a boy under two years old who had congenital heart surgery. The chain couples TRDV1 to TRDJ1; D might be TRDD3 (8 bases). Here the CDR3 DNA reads TGTGCTCTTGGGGACCCTTCCTCCAGGGGATACCGGTACACCGATAAACTCATCTTT. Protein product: CALGDPSSRGYRYTDKLIF.